This T cell receptor beta chain emerged from a study of CD8 T cells in Susac syndrome. Reverse transcription of about 0.45 to 1 ug RNA used random hexamers. Via MiXCR, TCRdb re-called the immunoSEQ multiplex PCR reads, giving one row per CDR3 protein. The table lists about 200,000 distinct CDR3 sequences, 92% of them singletons, with roughly 0.13% in the top ten. The receptor was isolated from a human donor with multiple sclerosis. Sequenced: CD8+ T cells from PBMCs.

CDR3 nucleotides: TGTGCCTGGAGTTCGGGGTTTGCGGAAAACATTCAGTACTTC. Protein: CAWSSGFAENIQYF. This chain links TRBV30 with TRBJ2-4; possible D gene TRBD2, 5 bases. Trimming took off 2 bases at V and 5 bases at J, with 13 bases between the two ends. CDR1 is GTSNPN, CDR2 SVGIG, per germline (reference sequence). The CDR3 sequence is 14 residues long.